What follows describes a single TCR beta chain. CDR1 is MNHEY and CDR2 is SMNVEV in the germline V gene (reference sequence). V was pared by 6 bases and J by 8 bases, with 13 bases between. The CDR3 has 13 amino acids. Treatment reported: approximately 18 received Ad26.COV2.S at low or high dose, single or two shots; 5 received placebo; per-sample allocation not given. It was on day 63 after the first vaccine or placebo injection that samples were taken. This sample was taken from a study of Ad26.COV2.S vaccination and SARS-CoV-2 variants. Sequencing used immunoSEQ multiplex PCR; TCRdb keeps in-frame clones, though not all of them. This sample has about 320,000 clones, with 85% to 90% found just once.

The chain is built from TRBV27 and TRBJ1-4; D may be TRBD1 (6 bases). Here the sequenced sample was peripheral blood, taken in a trial of Ad26.COV2.S vaccine versus placebo. This receptor was identified in a person between 18 and 65 years old who received the Ad26.COV2.S COVID-19 vaccine or a placebo. The CDR3 DNA is TGTGCCAGCAGCGTCATGGGGGGCGAAAAACTGTTTTTT. It is translated as CASSVMGGEKLFF.